This T cell receptor beta chain was found in a study of cytomegalovirus exposure and HLA in healthy donors (dated by TCRdb to 2016 to 2017). With respect to the entire study: An earlier analysis of several hundred of the donors reported about 260 Gb of sequence data and around 100 million unique TCR beta sequences obtained from about 179 million T cells. Roughly 300 gigabases of sequencing data and 78 million or so unique TCR sequences were included in an early release covering 550 to 650 HLA-typed donors. Among the approximately 430 genotyped donors, roughly 80% belonged to the genetic ancestry cluster associated with self-reported Caucasian donors. The study was designed to test whether signatures of past pathogen exposure could be identified by cataloging public T cell receptors. The study used immunosequencing to profile the T cell repertoires of 666 subjects and linked those repertoires to cytomegalovirus serostatus. Besides the first cohort of around 670 subjects, a separate validation cohort made up of 95 to 150 different subjects was used. To predict cytomegalovirus infection status, the study brought together high-throughput TCR immunosequencing, statistical association of individual TCRs with disease status, and machine learning. A later analysis re-analyzed previously published TCR beta repertoires from 660 or so donors and added high-resolution HLA genotyping to study TCR occurrence patterns. In the later analysis, no new phenotypic data were used to find candidate immune exposures; instead, reliance was placed on TCR beta sequences and their occurrence across donors. To decide whether each TCR beta V gene segment behaved as functional or pseudogenic, an earlier analysis of nearly 600 of the donors relied on high-throughput TCR beta sequencing. Alongside the repertoire data, information on donor age, sex, ethnicity and CMV serostatus was compiled. Genome-wide SNP genotypes for about 65% of the 666 donors were used in a later genetic analysis, which treated that subset as a discovery cohort. Every repertoire in the discovery cohort had been generated on one and the same sequencing platform. Both class I and class II loci were covered by HLA typing, at four-digit resolution. Typing coverage varied by locus: roughly 629-630 donors for A, B, C, DRB1 and DQB1; roughly 520 for DQA1; over 600 for DPA1; roughly 470 for DPB1. Four to six DR-DQ haplotypes were handled as single units for association and clustering, since linkage in the cohort was strong. Among roughly 400 genotyped donors of the cohort, an average of around 250,000 unique TCR beta nucleotide sequences was sequenced per donor, of which 15% to 20% were non-productive.

Of note for this clone: Its antigen is unknown. Nothing much larger sits one base from this clone, and base qualities are not available.

The cohort consisted of 600 to 700 healthy bone marrow donors. At the time of sampling, every cohort member was nominally healthy, though immune exposures that went unrecorded were likely present. The donor was CMV seronegative and belonged to the group of several hundred seronegative cohort members. Every donor gave a peripheral blood sample, and the peripheral blood mononuclear cells from that sample were used for TCR beta sequencing. The Qiagen DNeasy Blood Extraction Kit was used to extract genomic DNA from the blood cell samples. The CDR3, from cysteine to phenylalanine, totals 14 residues. The retained sequence is limited to the CDR3, 42 bases, with the frame set at the first base. The trim is 1 base for V and 2 bases for J, with a gap of 5 bases between the germline ends. For CDR1 and CDR2, the germline V gene (reference sequence) lists LNHDA and SQIVND. Library preparation employed the immunoSEQ multiplex PCR assay. For the multiplex PCR, a mixture combining 60 forward primers for TCR Vbeta segments and 13 reverse primers for TCR Jbeta segments was used. The CDR3 region of rearranged TCR beta genes was amplified from genomic DNA by a multiplex PCR assay. Amplified TCR beta libraries were sequenced as 87-base-pair reads on the Illumina HiSeq System. The original pipeline was this. Across the 500 to 700 repertoires, a later analysis counted around 80 million unique TCR beta chains, 8.5 million to 12 million of which were shared by at least two donors. Raw reads were error-corrected and collapsed into unique sequences with a nearest-neighbor algorithm that merged closely related sequences to remove PCR and sequencing errors. V, D and J gene segments were assigned by aligning CDR3 sequences to IMGT reference sequences. Each retained sequence needed at least a six-nucleotide match to both a V gene segment and a J gene segment. A rearrangement was called productive if the CDR3 had no stop codons and remained in frame with V and J, and every other rearrangement was called non-productive. CDR3 was defined according to IMGT convention as the region running from the second conserved V-encoded cysteine to the conserved J-encoded phenylalanine. The earlier analysis of about 620 of the donors excluded sequences that lacked an unambiguous match to a single V gene segment. An earlier analysis of several hundred of the donors called V segments functional above 56.7% productive rearrangements and segregating when the between-donor standard deviation exceeded 5%. To diagnose cytomegalovirus status from the catalog of TCR beta chain sequences, a statistical classification framework was built. In a later analysis, TCR nucleotide sequences were compared against IMGT/GENE-DB human TR gene sequences so that V and J genes could be assigned. The TCRdist pipeline was used in a later analysis to assign CDR3 sequences and most-parsimonious VDJ recombination scenarios. In a later analysis, each TCR beta chain was defined by its CDR3 amino acid sequence together with its V-gene family, and reads lacking a unique V-gene family were excluded. In a later analysis, several hundred highly shared, low-generation-probability nucleotide sequences were removed to address suspected cross-contamination and a sequencing artifact. In a later analysis, a clonal expansion index was calculated for each public chain from normalized within-repertoire ranks of inferred template counts. Generation probabilities in a later analysis came from a VDJ recombination model fitted to out-of-frame rearrangements, and those results were checked against IGoR. In a later analysis, hypergeometric tests were used to score TCR-TCR, TCR-HLA and TCR-CMV co-occurrence, with a repertoire-size bias correction applied to TCR pairs. False discovery rates were estimated in a later analysis by permuting HLA or CMV assignments 20 times. In a later analysis, co-occurring TCRs were grouped using DBSCAN, and TCRdist sequence similarity was added for clustering within HLA-allele-positive subsets. Repertoires with fewer than 30,000 or more than 120,000 public chains were left out of co-occurrence clustering, as were five repertoires with anomalous nucleotide sharing. The table was pulled from immuneACCESS by TCRdb, which kept in-frame rearrangements only. Such tables lose some clones; where checked, under half of the loss comes from unresolved V genes, and the rest has no known cause. From that table come the V and J calls and clone size; the DNA was used to work out D and trimming. Across this sample there are 130,000 to 150,000 clones, with roughly 80% seen only once. The ten biggest clones cover 2.9% of the sample.

Study-wide findings and limitations: About 17 rarely observed V segments, including chromosome 9 orphons, were excluded from the earlier analysis of approximately 500 of the donors because counts were too low. According to the authors, the approach could potentially be generalized to other disease states and immunological phenotypes. Correlated functional status among segregating V segments might be attributable to linkage disequilibrium, but an unknown experimental factor could not be ruled out. The 87-base-pair reads could not distinguish some IMGT-functional V segments, including TRBV6-2 and TRBV6-3, so those segments were excluded. Compared with the roughly 700-donor mean, donors in an Asian-associated ancestry cluster had fewer N-insertions in productive TCRs, according to a later genetic analysis. Most CMV-associated TCR beta chains appeared to be HLA-restricted in a later analysis, and the HLA associations seemed to be driven largely by CMV exposure. Several of the top co-occurrence clusters appeared to be linked to parvovirus B19, influenza, CMV and Epstein-Barr virus, according to a later analysis. In a later analysis, the rate of TCR association differed among HLA loci, with DRB1 alleles having the most associated TCRs and HLA-C alleles having the fewest. A group of highly shared sequence variants was considered likely to be a technical artifact of the sequencing pipeline. Because some donors lacked HLA typing at each locus, the association tests relied only on the typed subset. A later analysis associated 15,000 to 20,000 TCR beta sequences with specific HLA alleles at a false discovery rate of 0.05. An earlier analysis of approximately 530 of the donors showed that most TCR beta V segments appeared in productive rearrangements either about 90% or about 30% of the time, which broadly matched IMGT annotations. Immune exposure information for the cohort was limited to CMV serostatus. Presence/absence analyses assumed roughly uniform sequencing depth across donors, an assumption that may not hold. A few of the identified cytomegalovirus-associated TCR beta chains were confirmed in vitro to be specific for cytomegalovirus antigens. In this cohort, only TCR beta chains were sequenced, and detectable features were limited by the absence of alpha or paired-chain data. In a later genetic analysis, a missense DCLRE1C variant was associated with V-gene and J-gene trimming of TCR beta chains, and the association was replicated in an independent cohort. Strong co-occurrence of HLA alleles, especially DR and DQ, made assigning TCR associations to individual alleles difficult. A further reported finding was that TCR beta sequences accurately predicted the HLA-A and HLA-B alleles for most subjects in the first cohort. Most TCR sequences were observed very rarely across donors, whereas some public TCRs were present in many individuals. The study listed 150 to 200 TCR beta chains as associated with cytomegalovirus. The classifier was reported to diagnose cytomegalovirus status with high specificity and sensitivity in both the original cohort and the validation cohort. In a later analysis, HLA-associated TCR beta chains were found to be more clonally expanded and to have lower generation probabilities than equally common non-associated chains.

Sequenced material: PBMCs. This TCR was sampled from a woman between 25 and 40 years old in good health and CMV-seronegative. The chain links TRBV19 with TRBJ2-2, with an unclear D gene assignment. The DNA sequence follows: TGTGCCAGTAGTATAGGTCCTAACACCGGGGAGCTGTTTTTT. Its product reads: CASSIGPNTGELFF.